This entry lists 3 T cell receptor beta chains sequenced from one sample in a study of blood T cell repertoires in COVID-19. Profiling relied on immunoSEQ multiplex PCR, and the TCRdb table lists in-frame clones only, not all of them. The sample includes 65,000 to 80,000 clones, around nine tenths of them seen just once. Input material: peripheral blood. These receptor sequences come from a man between 45 and 60 years old with active COVID-19.

This clone was found once. The rearrangement uses TRBV5-6 and TRBJ2-5; 12 bases are shared with TRBD2. Trimming removed 1 base from V and 6 bases from J; junction bases left unmatched: 7. Germline V CDR1 and CDR2: SGHDT, YYEEEE. CDR3 size: 16 residues. CDR3 sequence reads: CASSLTLAGGLQTQYF. CDR3 DNA sequence: TGTGCCAGCAGCTTGACGCTAGCGGGGGGGCTACAGACCCAGTACTTC.

This sequence joins TRBV10-3 and TRBJ1-2; the D is unclear. The CDR3 covers 13 residues. V was shortened by 2 bases and J by 4 bases, with 8 bases between the two germline ends. Germline loops: CDR1 ENHRY, CDR2 SYGVKD. DNA for the CDR3: TGTGCCATCAGTGAGGCCGCGGTCTATGGCTACACCTTC. Translation gives CAISEAAVYGYTF.

The chain uses TRBV25-1 and TRBJ2-7, with 7 bases fitting TRBD1. With 2 bases clipped from V and 6 bases from J, the junction kept 7 bases outside the gene matches. Germline CDR1 is MGHDK and CDR2 is SYGVNS. The CDR3 covers 14 residues. The CDR3 DNA sequence: TGTGCCAGCAGTGAAGAACTACAGGGGAGCGAGCAGTACTTC. Translation: CASSEELQGSEQYF.